The 9 T cell receptor beta chains reported below all come from one sample, sequenced in a study of blood T cell repertoires in COVID-19. This table comes from immunoSEQ multiplex PCR, and its TCRdb copy is limited to in-frame clones, with some not included. The data hold 160,000 or so clones, with less than 90% observed a single time. Material for sequencing was peripheral blood. The receptors here all came from an older woman with acute or convalescent COVID-19.

This chain connects TRBV7-2 to TRBJ2-1; the match to TRBD2 covers 14 bases. The V segment lost 5 bases and the J segment 9 bases; nucleotides outside the gene matches: 6. Germline CDR1 and CDR2: SGHTA and FQGNSA. The CDR3 contains 15 residues. CDR3 in DNA: TGTGCCAGCAGCCCCCCGGGACTAGCGGGGGTTGAGCAGTTCTTC. The encoded protein is CASSPPGLAGVEQFF.

The rearrangement uses TRBV10-3 and TRBJ2-2; 13 nucleotides agree with TRBD2. CDR1 is ENHRY, CDR2 SYGVKD, per germline. The length of the CDR3 is 19 residues. V gave up 4 bases and J gave up 0 bases; unmatched junction bases: 8. The CDR3: CAISGPGTSGVSNTGELFF. DNA for the CDR3: TGTGCCATCAGTGGGCCCGGGACTAGCGGGGTTTCGAACACCGGGGAGCTGTTTTTT.

The chain employs TRBV2 and TRBJ1-1; TRBD1 aligns across 8 bases. CDR3 size: 14 residues. V lost 7 bases, J lost 5 bases, and 9 bases stayed unmatched. Germline V gene sequence: CDR1 SNHLY, CDR2 FYNNEI. Here the CDR3 DNA reads TGTGCCAGCATAGGGGATAGGACAGGGACTGAAGCTTTCTTT. This translates into CASIGDRTGTEAFF.

This sequence joins TRBV7-2 and TRBJ2-7; unclear D gene. CDR3 length: 15 residues. With 3 bases removed from V and 1 base from J, the gap between germline ends came to 13 bases. CDR1 is SGHTA and CDR2 is FQGNSA in the germline V gene. In DNA, the CDR3 is TGTGCCAGCAGCTTTTATGATGGCAGGTCCTACGAGCAGTACTTC. Amino acids: CASSFYDGRSYEQYF.

The CDR3 DNA follows: TGTGCCAGTAGCCCGTTTCTAGCGGGAGGCACAGATACGCAGTATTTT. This codes for CASSPFLAGGTDTQYF. The rearrangement uses TRBV19 and TRBJ2-3; TRBD2 aligns across 10 bases. From germline, CDR1 is LNHDA and CDR2 SQIVND (reference sequence). The trim removed 6 bases at V and 1 base at J, leaving 7 bases unmatched. The CDR3 contains 16 residues.

The chain recombines TRBV11-2 with TRBJ2-7, with D possibly TRBD1 on 5 matching bases. Germline lookup yields CDR1 SGHAT and CDR2 FQNNGV. This CDR3 is 12 amino acids long. V was cut by 1 base and J by 9 bases, with 10 bases left in between. CDR3 nucleotide sequence: TGTGCCAGCAGCTTAGCAGGGCAGGGGCAGTACTTC. Translated, it gives CASSLAGQGQYF.

This clone showed up just once. The rearrangement joins TRBV30 to TRBJ1-2; D uncertain. The germline CDR1 and CDR2 sequences are GTSNPN and SVGIG (reference sequence). Trimming removed 4 bases at V and 4 bases at J, with 10 bases between. The CDR3 covers 12 residues. The CDR3 loop reads CAWIEGPYGYTF. As DNA, the CDR3 is TGTGCCTGGATAGAGGGCCCCTATGGCTACACCTTC. Based on the CDR3 plus reference TRBV30 and TRBJ1-2, the full variable domain is SQTIHQWPATLVQPVGSPLSLECTVEGTSNPNLYWYRQAAGRGLQLLFYSVGIGQISSEVPQNLSASRPQDRQFILSSKKLLLSDSGFYLCAWIEGPYGYTFGSGTRLTVV.

The chain recombines TRBV19 with TRBJ2-5; 7 bases fit TRBD1. Germline CDR1 and CDR2: LNHDA and SQIVND (reference sequence). The CDR3 is 15 residues long. V dropped 0 bases and J dropped 5; count of bases not matched to a gene: 6. CDR3 bases: TGTGCCAGTAGTATAGATAGAGGGGGCGCGGAGACCCAGTACTTC. This codes for CASSIDRGGAETQYF.

The rearrangement uses TRBV9 and TRBJ2-7; TRBD2 might be the D (6 bases). The V and J ends lost 4 bases and 5 bases respectively, with 19 bases between them. Germline CDR1 SGDLS, CDR2 YYNGEE. This CDR3 contains 15 residues. The CDR3 reads CASSPSGRVLHEQYF. The CDR3 DNA follows: TGTGCCAGCAGCCCCTCCGGGAGAGTGCTCCACGAGCAGTACTTC.